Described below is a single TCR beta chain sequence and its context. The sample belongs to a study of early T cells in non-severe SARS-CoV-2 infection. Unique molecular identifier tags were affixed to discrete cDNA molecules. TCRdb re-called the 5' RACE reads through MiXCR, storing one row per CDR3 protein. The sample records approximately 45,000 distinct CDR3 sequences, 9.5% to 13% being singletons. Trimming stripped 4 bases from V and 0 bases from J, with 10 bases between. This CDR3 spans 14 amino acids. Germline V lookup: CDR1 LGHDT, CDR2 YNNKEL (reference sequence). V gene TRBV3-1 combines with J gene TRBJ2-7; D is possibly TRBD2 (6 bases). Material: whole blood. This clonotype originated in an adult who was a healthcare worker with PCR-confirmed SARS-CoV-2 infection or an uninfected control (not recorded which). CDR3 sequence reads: CASSPDGSSYEQYF. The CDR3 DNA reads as TGTGCCAGCAGCCCAGACGGGAGCTCCTACGAGCAGTACTTC.